A single T cell receptor beta chain is shown here with its context. These data originate in a study of blood T cell repertoires in COVID-19. The overall study: COVID-19 samples, acute and convalescent, were from the United States, Italy and Spain. PBMCs, B-cell-depleted T cells, or T cells were the source of the cDNA or gDNA that made up the material.

Germline V gene lookup returns CDR1 MGHRA and CDR2 YSYEKL. Trimming removed 0 bases from V and 4 bases from J, with 12 bases in between. CDR3 length: 15 residues. Per the authors' pipeline: Reference gene primer amplification yielded estimated nucleated cell counts. Method: immunoSEQ multiplex PCR; TCRdb's copy keeps in-frame clones and lacks some. The D gene and trimming were derived from the DNA, and the V and J assignments and clone size from that table. This sample has around 700,000 clones, with approximately 90% found just once. The material sequenced was peripheral blood. V usage is TRBV4-1 and J usage is TRBJ1-2; no clear D. This TCR derives from a woman under 30 with acute or convalescent COVID-19. CDR3 coding DNA: TGCGCCAGCAGCCAAGAAAGCAGGCCTACCTATGGCTACACCTTC. Translation gives CASSQESRPTYGYTF.